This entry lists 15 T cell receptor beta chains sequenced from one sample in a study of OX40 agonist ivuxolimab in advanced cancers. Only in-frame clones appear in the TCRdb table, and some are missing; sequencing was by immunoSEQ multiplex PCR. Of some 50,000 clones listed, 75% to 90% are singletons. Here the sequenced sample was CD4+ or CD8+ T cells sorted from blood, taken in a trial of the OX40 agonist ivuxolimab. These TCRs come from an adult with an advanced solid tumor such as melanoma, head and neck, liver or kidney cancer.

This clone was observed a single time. CDR3 sequence reads: CASSGGSGGTDTQYF. CDR3 coding DNA: TGCGCCAGCAGTGGAGGTAGCGGGGGGACAGATACGCAGTATTTT. The chain recombines TRBV5-1 with TRBJ2-3, with 10 bases matching TRBD2. Germline V gene data show CDR1 as SGHRS and CDR2 as YFSETQ. The CDR3 has 15 residues. V lost 5 bases, J lost 3 bases, and 6 bases stayed unmatched. The complete variable domain, with remaining parts taken from reference TRBV5-1 and TRBJ2-3, reads KAGVTQTPRYLIKTRGQQVTLSCSPISGHRSVSWYQQTPGQGLQFLFEYFSETQRNKGNFPGRFSGRQFSNSRSEMNVSTLELGDSALYLCASSGGSGGTDTQYFGPGTRLTVL.

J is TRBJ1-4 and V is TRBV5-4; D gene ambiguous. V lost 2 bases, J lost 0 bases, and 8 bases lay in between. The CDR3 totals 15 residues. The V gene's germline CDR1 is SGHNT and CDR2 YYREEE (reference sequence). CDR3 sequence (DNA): TGTGCCAGCAGCTTTAAAGGGACAACTAATGAAAAACTGTTTTTT. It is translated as CASSFKGTTNEKLFF.

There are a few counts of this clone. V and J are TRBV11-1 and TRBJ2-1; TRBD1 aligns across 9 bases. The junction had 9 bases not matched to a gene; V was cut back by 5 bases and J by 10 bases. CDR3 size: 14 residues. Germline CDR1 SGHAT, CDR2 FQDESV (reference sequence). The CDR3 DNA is TGTGCCAGCAGCCGAGGAGGGGACAGGGAAGAGCAGTTCTTC. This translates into CASSRGGDREEQFF.

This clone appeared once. DNA of the CDR3: TGTGCCAGCAGCTTGGGGGACAGGGGGTGGACAGATACGCAGTATTTT. It translates to CASSLGDRGWTDTQYF. The gene calls are TRBV5-4 and TRBJ2-3, with 11 nucleotides matching TRBD1. J gave up 3 bases and V 0 bases, and 3 bases lay outside the gene matches. CDR1 and CDR2 (germline): SGHNT, YYREEE (reference sequence). The CDR3 consists of 16 residues. Variable domain in full (rest from reference TRBV5-4 and TRBJ2-3): ETGVTQSPTHLIKTRGQQVTLRCSSQSGHNTVSWYQQALGQGPQFIFQYYREEENGRGNFPPRFSGLQFPNYSSELNVNALELDDSALYLCASSLGDRGWTDTQYFGPGTRLTVL.

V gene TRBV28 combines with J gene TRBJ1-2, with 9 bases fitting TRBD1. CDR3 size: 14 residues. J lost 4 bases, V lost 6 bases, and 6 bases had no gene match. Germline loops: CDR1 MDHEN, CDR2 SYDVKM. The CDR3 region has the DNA TGTGCCAGCAGCCTGGGACAGGGCGCCTATGGCTACACCTTC. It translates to CASSLGQGAYGYTF.

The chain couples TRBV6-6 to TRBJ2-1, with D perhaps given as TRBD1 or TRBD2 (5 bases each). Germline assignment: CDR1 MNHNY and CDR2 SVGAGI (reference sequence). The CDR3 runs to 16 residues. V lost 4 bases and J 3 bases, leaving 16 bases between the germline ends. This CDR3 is CASSLEPRGHYNEQFF. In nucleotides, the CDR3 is TGTGCCAGCAGTTTGGAACCGAGGGGCCACTACAATGAGCAGTTCTTC.

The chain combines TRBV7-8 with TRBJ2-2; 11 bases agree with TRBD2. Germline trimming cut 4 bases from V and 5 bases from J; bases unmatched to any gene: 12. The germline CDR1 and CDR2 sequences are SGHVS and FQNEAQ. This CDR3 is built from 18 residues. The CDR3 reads CASSSTGLAERLTGELFF. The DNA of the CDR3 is TGTGCCAGCAGCTCTACGGGACTAGCGGAGAGGTTAACCGGGGAGCTGTTTTTT.

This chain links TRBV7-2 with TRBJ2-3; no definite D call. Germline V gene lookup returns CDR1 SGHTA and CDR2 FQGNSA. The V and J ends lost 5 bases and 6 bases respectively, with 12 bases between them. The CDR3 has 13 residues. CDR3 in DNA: TGTGCCAGCAGCAAGAGCAGCGAGGATACGCAGTATTTT. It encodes CASSKSSEDTQYF.

In DNA, the CDR3 is TGTGCCAGCTCACCACCGGTCAGGGGTGGTTCACCCCTCCACTTT. Amino acid sequence: CASSPPVRGGSPLHF. This chain links TRBV18 with TRBJ1-6; D possibly corresponds to TRBD1 (6 bases). Germline lookup yields CDR1 KGHSH and CDR2 LQKENI. This CDR3 comprises 15 residues. With 0 bases removed from V and 9 bases from J, the gap between germline ends came to 12 bases.

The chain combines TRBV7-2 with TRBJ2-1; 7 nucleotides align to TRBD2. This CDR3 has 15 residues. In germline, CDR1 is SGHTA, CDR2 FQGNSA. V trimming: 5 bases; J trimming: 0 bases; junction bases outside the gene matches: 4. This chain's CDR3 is CASSPERGSYNEQFF. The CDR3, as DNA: TGTGCCAGCAGCCCAGAGCGGGGCTCCTACAATGAGCAGTTCTTC.

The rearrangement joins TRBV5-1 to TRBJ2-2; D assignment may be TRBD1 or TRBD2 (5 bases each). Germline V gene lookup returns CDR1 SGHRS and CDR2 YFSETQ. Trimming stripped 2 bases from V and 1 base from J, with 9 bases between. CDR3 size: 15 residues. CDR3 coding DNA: TGCGCCAGCAGCTTCGGGACGGTGAACACCGGGGAGCTGTTTTTT. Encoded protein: CASSFGTVNTGELFF.

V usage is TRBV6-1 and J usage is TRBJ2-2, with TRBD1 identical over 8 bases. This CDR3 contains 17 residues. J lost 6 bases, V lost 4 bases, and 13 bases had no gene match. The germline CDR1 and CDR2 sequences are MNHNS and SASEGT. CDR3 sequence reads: CASSGRQGAVIAGELFF. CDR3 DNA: TGTGCCAGCAGTGGACGCCAGGGGGCGGTTATAGCCGGGGAGCTGTTTTTT.

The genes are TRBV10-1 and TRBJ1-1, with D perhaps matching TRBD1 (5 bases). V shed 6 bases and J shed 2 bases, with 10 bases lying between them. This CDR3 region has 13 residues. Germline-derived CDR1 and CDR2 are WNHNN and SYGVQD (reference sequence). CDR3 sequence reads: CASSPTANTEAFF. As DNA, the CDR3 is TGCGCCAGCAGCCCGACAGCAAACACTGAAGCTTTCTTT.

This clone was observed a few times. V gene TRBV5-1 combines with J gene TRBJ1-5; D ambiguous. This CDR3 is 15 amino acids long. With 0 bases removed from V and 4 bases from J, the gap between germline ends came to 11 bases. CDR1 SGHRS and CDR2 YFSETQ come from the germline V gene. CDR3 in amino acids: CASSLVPGENQPQHF. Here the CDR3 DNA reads TGCGCCAGCAGCTTGGTCCCGGGAGAGAATCAGCCCCAGCATTTT.

The CDR3 coding sequence is TGTGCCAGCAGGGACCCCGGGACAGGGGCCACTGAAGCTTTCTTT. It yields the protein CASRDPGTGATEAFF. The chain recombines TRBV6-4 with TRBJ1-1, with 10 bases lining up with TRBD1. This CDR3 contains 15 residues. CDR1 is MRHNA and CDR2 is SNTAGT in the germline V gene. V gave up 6 bases and J gave up 4 bases; unmatched junction bases: 8.